Listed below are T cell receptor beta chains from one sample, sequenced in a study of T cell responses to AZD1222 COVID-19 vaccine. Method: immunoSEQ multiplex PCR; TCRdb's copy keeps in-frame clones and lacks some. The sample includes around 64,000 clones, under 90% of them seen just once. Sequencing was performed on peripheral blood, taken 28 days after the second AZD1222 dose. The receptors come from an adult who received the AZD1222 COVID-19 vaccine. CDR3s include the opening cysteine and the closing phenylalanine or tryptophan. D genes are given only for firm matches. Clone size appears in some rows only: once, few, many, or a class for an expanded clone.

-	TRBV18	TRBJ2-7	-	CASSPTSSYEQYF	TGTGCCAGCTCCCCCACCAGCTCCTACGAGCAGTACTTC
-	TRBV15	TRBJ1-5	-	CATSRDSSNQPQHF	TGTGCCACCAGCAGAGACAGTAGCAATCAGCCCCAGCATTTT
-	TRBV19	TRBJ1-2	-	CASSKVTRANYGYTF	TGTGCCAGTAGTAAAGTCACTCGGGCTAACTATGGCTACACCTTC
-	TRBV25-1	TRBJ2-7	-	CASSGWGNHYEQYF	TGTGCCAGCAGCGGCTGGGGTAACCACTACGAGCAGTACTTC
-	TRBV7-8	TRBJ2-7	-	CASSPRAGRPRF	TGTGCCAGCAGCCCCCGGGCAGGCAGACCTCGCTTC
-	TRBV7-9	TRBJ2-1	-	CASSLGGFEQFF	TGTGCCAGCAGCTTAGGGGGCTTTGAGCAGTTCTTC
-	TRBV23-1	TRBJ1-6	-	CASLCPHRENSPLHF	TGCGCCAGCCTCTGCCCCCACAGGGAGAATTCACCCCTCCACTTT
-	TRBV7-9	TRBJ2-7	-	CASSLIYEQYF	TGTGCCAGCAGCTTAATTTACGAGCAGTACTTC
-	TRBV4-3	TRBJ1-1	-	CASSQDTSNTEAFF	TGCGCCAGCAGCCAAGATACTTCGAACACTGAAGCTTTCTTT
-	TRBV5-1	TRBJ1-1	-	CASSLVAGMNTEAFF	TGCGCCAGCAGCTTGGTGGCAGGGATGAACACTGAAGCTTTCTTT
-	TRBV11-3	TRBJ2-3	-	CASSTLTDTQYF	TGTGCCAGCAGCACCCTCACAGATACGCAGTATTTT
-	TRBV19	TRBJ1-4	once	CASSIKGEKLFF	TGTGCCAGTAGTATTAAGGGTGAAAAACTGTTTTTT
TRBD1	TRBV7-2	TRBJ1-2	few	CASSSSWDRGYGYTF	TGTGCCAGCAGCTCCTCGTGGGACAGGGGCTATGGCTACACCTTC
-	TRBV5-4	TRBJ1-2	-	CASSLDPGQGYTF	TGTGCCAGCAGCTTGGATCCGGGTCAGGGCTACACCTTC
TRBD1	TRBV19	TRBJ1-6	-	CASSSPGGTANSPLHF	TGTGCCAGTAGTTCACCAGGGGGTACGGCTAATTCACCCCTCCACTTT
-	TRBV28	TRBJ1-4	-	CASSRSTVTTNEKLFF	TGTGCCAGCAGCCGTTCGACAGTCACAACTAATGAAAAACTGTTTTTT
-	TRBV7-6	TRBJ2-2	-	CASSSASGITGELFF	TGTGCCAGCAGCAGCGCCTCAGGGATCACCGGGGAGCTGTTTTTT
-	TRBV30	TRBJ2-5	-	CAWNPTSWVETQYF	TGTGCCTGGAACCCTACCTCCTGGGTGGAGACCCAGTACTTC
-	TRBV9	TRBJ2-1	-	CASSVASSEDEQFF	TGTGCCAGCAGCGTAGCCAGTTCCGAAGATGAGCAGTTCTTC
-	TRBV3-1/TRBV3-2	TRBJ2-3	-	CASSQQRSTDTQYF	TGTGCCAGCAGCCAACAGCGGAGCACGGATACGCAGTATTTT
TRBD1	TRBV7-7	TRBJ2-5	-	CASSLVLARGSETQYF	TGTGCCAGCAGCTTAGTCTTGGCCAGGGGGTCGGAGACCCAGTACTTC
-	TRBV19	TRBJ1-2	-	CASTRTEEGYTF	TGCGCCAGTACTAGGACGGAGGAGGGCTACACCTTC
-	TRBV6-2/TRBV6-3	TRBJ2-5	-	CASSQDSQETQYF	TGTGCCAGCAGTCAGGACAGTCAAGAGACCCAGTACTTC
-	TRBV15	TRBJ1-1	-	CATSELGRTEAFF	TGTGCCACCAGCGAGTTGGGGAGGACTGAAGCTTTCTTT
-	TRBV3-1/TRBV3-2	TRBJ2-3	-	CASSQGSVTDTQYF	TGTGCCAGCAGCCAAGGATCGGTAACAGATACGCAGTATTTT
TRBD1	TRBV6-1	TRBJ1-2	-	CASSSNRGHGYTF	TGTGCCAGCAGTTCTAACAGGGGGCATGGCTACACCTTC
-	TRBV5-1	TRBJ1-2	-	CASSLFPGPSYGYTF	TGCGCCAGCAGCTTGTTCCCAGGCCCTAGCTATGGCTACACCTTC
-	TRBV5-4	TRBJ1-2	few	CASSLGGTGLAIGYTF	TGTGCCAGCAGCTTGGGCGGTACGGGACTAGCAATTGGCTACACCTTC
TRBD2	TRBV5-1	TRBJ2-5	-	CASSPGGTSMETQYF	TGCGCCAGCAGCCCGGGGGGGACTAGCATGGAGACCCAGTACTTC
-	TRBV7-6	TRBJ2-2	once	CASSSWTFGGPAGGELFF	TGTGCCAGCAGCTCATGGACCTTCGGGGGGCCGGCGGGCGGGGAGCTGTTTTTT
-	TRBV10-3	TRBJ1-4	once	CAISEPNEKLFF	TGTGCCATCAGTGAGCCGAACGAAAAACTGTTTTTT
-	TRBV5-1	TRBJ2-4	few	CASTQGAGGDGGAQYF	TGCGCCAGCACGCAAGGAGCGGGCGGGGACGGAGGAGCTCAGTACTTC
-	TRBV2	TRBJ1-4	-	CASSGQPEEKLFF	TGTGCCAGCAGTGGGCAGCCGGAGGAAAAACTGTTTTTT
-	TRBV2	TRBJ2-7	-	CASAPGYEQYF	TGTGCCAGCGCCCCGGGCTACGAGCAGTACTTC
-	TRBV3-1/TRBV3-2	TRBJ1-3	-	CASSQGTRSGNTIYF	TGTGCCAGCAGCCAAGGGACACGCTCTGGAAACACCATATATTTT
-	TRBV6-4	TRBJ1-1	-	CASSDSRGETEAFF	TGTGCCAGCAGTGACTCGCGGGGAGAGACTGAAGCTTTCTTT
-	TRBV18	TRBJ2-1	once	CASSPRVDRYVGEQFF	TGTGCCAGCTCACCACGGGTGGATCGTTATGTTGGTGAGCAGTTCTTC